These 16 T cell receptor beta chains were sequenced from one sample in a study of blood T cell repertoires in COVID-19. Sequencing was performed with immunoSEQ multiplex PCR; in TCRdb, only in-frame clones are kept and a portion is missing. This repertoire shows some 16,000 clones, 70% to 90% found once; its top ten account for 35%. Sequenced material: peripheral blood. The receptor set was obtained from a man between 70 and 80 years old in a cohort sampled during active COVID-19.

This chain's CDR3 is CASSWDRGGETQYF. The CDR3 DNA is TGTGCCAGCAGTTGGGACAGGGGTGGAGAGACCCAGTACTTC. V and J are TRBV5-4 and TRBJ2-5; 10 positions match TRBD1. The CDR3 contains 14 residues. CDR1 and CDR2 (germline): SGHNT, YYREEE (reference sequence). The trim removed 5 bases at V and 4 bases at J, leaving 5 bases unmatched.

The chain couples TRBV29-1 to TRBJ1-1; 7 nucleotides align to TRBD1. V dropped 7 bases and J dropped 1; count of bases not matched to a gene: 9. This CDR3 contains 14 residues. Germline CDR1 and CDR2: SQVTM and ANQGSEA. The CDR3 spells CSETQGFRNTEAFF. The CDR3 bases are TGCAGCGAGACACAGGGGTTCCGGAACACTGAAGCTTTCTTT. Variable domain in full (rest from reference TRBV29-1 and TRBJ1-1): SAVISQKPSRDICQRGTSLTIQCQVDSQVTMMFWYRQQPGQSLTLIATANQGSEATYESGFVIDKFPISRPNLTFSTLTVSNMSPEDSSIYLCSETQGFRNTEAFFGQGTRLTVV.

This clone was recorded only once. The chain employs TRBV19 and TRBJ2-1, with TRBD2 identical over 11 bases. The CDR3 totals 18 residues. V gave up 10 bases and J gave up 0 bases; unmatched junction bases: 14. Germline assignment: CDR1 LNHDA and CDR2 SQIVND (reference sequence). The CDR3 is CATQGGLAVGSSYNEQFF. The CDR3 DNA follows: TGTGCCACTCAGGGGGGACTAGCGGTCGGAAGCTCCTACAATGAGCAGTTCTTC.

This rearrangement joins TRBV7-2 to TRBJ1-1; D unclear. Germline-derived CDR1 and CDR2 are SGHTA and FQGNSA. V was shortened by 3 bases and J by 5 bases, with 10 bases between the two germline ends. This CDR3 contains 13 residues. CDR3 in amino acids: CASSFPGGTEAFF. The DNA of the CDR3 is TGTGCCAGCAGCTTTCCAGGAGGGACTGAAGCTTTCTTT.

The chain recombines TRBV4-1 with TRBJ2-5, with 7 positions matching TRBD2. This CDR3 has 14 amino acids. Germline CDR1 and CDR2: MGHRA and YSYEKL. The V gene end was trimmed by 0 bases and the J gene end by 3 bases; junction bases not matched to a gene: 1. The CDR3 sequence: CASSQEGTKETQYF. CDR3 DNA: TGCGCCAGCAGCCAAGAAGGGACTAAAGAGACCCAGTACTTC.

This clone was recorded once. This chain connects TRBV5-4 to TRBJ2-3; 8 positions agree with TRBD2. This CDR3 contains 15 residues. Trimming removed 3 bases from V and 0 bases from J; junction bases left unmatched: 3. CDR1 SGHNT and CDR2 YYREEE come from the germline V gene (reference sequence). The CDR3 DNA is TGTGCCAGCAGCTGGACTAGCCTGAGCACAGATACGCAGTATTTT. Encoded protein: CASSWTSLSTDTQYF.

V usage is TRBV5-1 and J usage is TRBJ1-1, with 7 bases aligning to TRBD1. Per germline, CDR1 SGHRS and CDR2 YFSETQ. The V gene end was trimmed by 0 bases and the J gene end by 5 bases; junction bases not matched to a gene: 7. The CDR3 runs to 15 residues. CDR3 coding DNA: TGCGCCAGCAGCTTGGGGGACAGCCTAGGAACTGAAGCTTTCTTT. Translation: CASSLGDSLGTEAFF.

The V and J genes are TRBV3-1 (or the pseudogene TRBV3-2) and TRBJ2-7; 8 bases fit TRBD1. With V trimmed by 1 base and J by 5 bases, 4 bases remained unmatched. The CDR3 contains 14 residues. CDR1 and CDR2 from the germline V gene are LGHDT and YNNKEL (reference sequence). Written as DNA, the CDR3 is TGTGCCAGCAGCCAAGGACAGGGGAGAAACGAGCAGTACTTC. It yields the protein CASSQGQGRNEQYF.

The chain has TRBV28 and TRBJ1-5; TRBD1 might be the D (6 bases). V lost 4 bases and J 5 bases, leaving 12 bases between the germline ends. Germline-derived CDR1 and CDR2 are MDHEN and SYDVKM. The CDR3 contains 14 residues. CDR3 in amino acids: CASSWGQAYQPQHF. CDR3 sequence (DNA): TGTGCCAGCAGTTGGGGGCAGGCATATCAGCCCCAGCATTTT. The entire variable domain, with the rest obtained from reference TRBV28 and TRBJ1-5, is as follows: DVKVTQSSRYLVKRTGEKVFLECVQDMDHENMFWYRQDPGLGLRLIYFSYDVKMKEKGDIPEGYSVSREKKERFSLILESASTNQTSMYLCASSWGQAYQPQHFGDGTRLSIL.

The chain carries TRBV21-1 and TRBJ2-1; the listed D gene, TRBD1, was not tested against the DNA. TRBV21-1 is annotated as a pseudogene. The CDR3 is 14 amino acids. CDR3 coding DNA: TGTGCCAGCAGCATCCGATGGGGGCTTAACGAGCAGTTCTTC. It translates to CASSIRWGLNEQFF.

The V call is TRBV2, the J call TRBJ2-2; TRBD2 agrees at 9 bases. The J segment lost 6 bases and the V segment lost 8 bases, leaving 13 bases of the junction unmatched. The CDR3 totals 16 residues. In germline, CDR1 is SNHLY, CDR2 FYNNEI. The CDR3 region has the DNA TGTGCCAGCGAAGCGGGAGGATCAGCTGACGCCGGGGAGCTGTTTTTT. Translation: CASEAGGSADAGELFF.

The chain uses TRBV19 and TRBJ1-6; possibly TRBD1 for D (6 bases). CDR3 length: 13 residues. V was cut by 4 bases and J by 11 bases, with 12 bases left in between. Germline loops: CDR1 LNHDA, CDR2 SQIVND (reference sequence). CDR3 sequence: CASSRDTVAPLHF. CDR3 nucleotide sequence: TGTGCCAGTAGTAGGGACACCGTGGCACCCCTCCACTTT.

This rearrangement joins TRBV10-3 to TRBJ2-1; the match to TRBD2 covers 9 bases. V was clipped by 4 bases and J by 8 bases; unmatched bases: 6. Germline V CDR1 and CDR2: ENHRY, SYGVKD. CDR3 length: 14 residues. This CDR3 is CAISVSGRSHEQFF. In DNA form, the CDR3 reads TGTGCCATCAGTGTCAGCGGGAGGAGCCATGAGCAGTTCTTC.

The V call is TRBV28, the J call TRBJ2-7, with 8 bases fitting TRBD1. The J segment lost 13 bases and the V segment lost 5 bases, leaving 10 bases of the junction unmatched. Looked up from germline, CDR1 is MDHEN and CDR2 is SYDVKM. The CDR3 extends over 12 amino acids. This chain's CDR3 is CASSRGQGSYYF. Written as DNA, the CDR3 is TGTGCCAGCAGTCGTGGACAGGGCTCCTACTACTTC.

The genes are TRBV5-8 and TRBJ2-5; 8 nucleotides agree with TRBD1. Per germline, CDR1 SGHTS and CDR2 YDEGEE. V shed 0 bases, J shed 5 bases, and the junction held 6 bases outside the gene matches. This CDR3 spans 15 amino acids. The chain's CDR3 is CASSLEGQGSETQYF. CDR3 DNA sequence: TGTGCCAGCAGCTTGGAAGGACAGGGAAGCGAGACCCAGTACTTC.

This chain joins TRBV29-1 and TRBJ2-4; D is perhaps TRBD1 (6 bases). V was shortened by 2 bases and J by 0 bases, with 14 bases between the two germline ends. The CDR3 spans 16 residues. Germline V gives CDR1 SQVTM, CDR2 ANQGSEA. This CDR3 is CSVELGQGIAKNIQYF. Written as DNA, the CDR3 is TGCAGCGTTGAATTGGGCCAGGGGATAGCCAAAAACATTCAGTACTTC.